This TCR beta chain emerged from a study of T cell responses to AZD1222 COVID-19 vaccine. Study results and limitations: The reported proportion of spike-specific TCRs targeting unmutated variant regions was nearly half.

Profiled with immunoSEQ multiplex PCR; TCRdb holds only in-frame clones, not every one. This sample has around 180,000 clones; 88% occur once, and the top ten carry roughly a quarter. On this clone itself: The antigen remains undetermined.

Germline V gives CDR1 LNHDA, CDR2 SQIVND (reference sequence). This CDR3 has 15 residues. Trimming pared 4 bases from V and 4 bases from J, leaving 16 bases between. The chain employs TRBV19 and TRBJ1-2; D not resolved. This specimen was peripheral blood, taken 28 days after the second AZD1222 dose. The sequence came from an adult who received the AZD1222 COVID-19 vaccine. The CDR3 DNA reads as TGTGCCAGTAGTACTTCGATACAATGGAGCTATGGCTACACCTTC. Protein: CASSTSIQWSYGYTF.